This T cell receptor (beta chain) is from a study of blood T cell repertoires in COVID-19. Study overall: Samples of COVID-19 (acute and convalescent) were obtained from the United States, Italy and Spain. The analysed material was cDNA or gDNA that came from T cells, B-cell-depleted T cells, or PBMCs.

The germline V gene encodes CDR1 WSHSY and CDR2 SAAADI. This CDR3 has 15 amino acids. The V segment lost 0 bases and the J segment 4 bases; nucleotides outside the gene matches: 4. Source study methods: The authors estimated nucleated cell counts from reference gene primer amplification. The method was immunoSEQ multiplex PCR; TCRdb's version includes in-frame clones alone and lacks a portion of them. V, J and clone size derive from that table, while D and trimming were established from the DNA sequence. The sample holds approximately 54,000 clones, roughly 79% seen once. In its sample, this clone was seen a few times.

The origin of this receptor is a woman in her sixties with acute or convalescent COVID-19. This chain uses TRBV10-2 with TRBJ1-2; 8 nucleotides align to TRBD1. Sequencing was carried out using peripheral blood. Here the CDR3 DNA reads TGCGCCAGCAGTGAGTCTAACAGGGGGAGCTATGGCTACACCTTC. It encodes CASSESNRGSYGYTF.